Included here is one T cell receptor (beta chain) sequence, with context. The source of the sample is a study of control samples from healthy donors and cancer patients. The CDR3 extends over 16 amino acids. The V end was cut by 6 bases, the J end by 8 bases, with 23 bases between. Germline values: CDR1 MDHEN, CDR2 SYDVKM. TCRdb keeps only in-frame clones here, not all; method: immunoSEQ multiplex PCR. The data contain about 410,000 clones, 90% of them singletons. What was sequenced was PBMCs. The source of this sequence is a man between 35 and 55 years old with head and neck cancer. V and J are TRBV28 and TRBJ1-3, with D unclear. CDR3 residues: CASSYPAGSSDYTIYF. CDR3 bases: TGTGCCAGCAGCTACCCCGCCGGCAGTTCGGATTACACCATATATTTT.